This is a list of T cell receptor beta chains from one sample in a study of blood T cell repertoires in COVID-19. Generated by immunoSEQ multiplex PCR, the TCRdb table keeps only in-frame clones and is missing some. This sample has 100,000 to 150,000 clones, with approximately 80% found just once. Sequencing was carried out using peripheral blood. These receptors came from a woman aged 50 to 60 with acute or convalescent COVID-19. Each CDR3 is given with its conserved first and last residue. Fields, in order: clone size, J gene, V gene, CDR3 length, D gene, CDR3 DNA, CDR3 protein. The D gene is left open where the match is weak. Rows may omit the clone size; those that give it use once, few, many or a size class.

-	TRBJ2-3	TRBV6-5	15	TRBD2	TGTGCCAGCATTCGAGCGGGGGGCCCGGCAGATACGCAGTATTTT	CASIRAGGPADTQYF
-	TRBJ2-3	TRBV19	15	TRBD2	TGTGCCAGTAGTATCGGGACTAGAGGCACAGATACGCAGTATTTT	CASSIGTRGTDTQYF
-	TRBJ2-1	TRBV27	16	-	TGTGCCAGCAGTACCCATAGGGGGAGCTCCTACAATGAGCAGTTCTTC	CASSTHRGSSYNEQFF
-	TRBJ1-5	TRBV10-3	14	-	TGTGCCATCAGTGGTGTGGGGAGCCAGCAGCCCCAGCATTTT	CAISGVGSQQPQHF
-	TRBJ2-1	TRBV15	15	-	TGTGCCACCAGCAGAGACAGGGCCACCTACAATGAGCAGTTCTTC	CATSRDRATYNEQFF
-	TRBJ1-2	TRBV20-1	15	TRBD1	TGCAGTGCTAGTGGCCCGGGACAGGGGGCGTCCGGCTACACCTTC	CSASGPGQGASGYTF
few	TRBJ1-5	TRBV15	13	-	TGTGCCACCAGCCCGGTGAGCAATCAGCCCCAGCATTTT	CATSPVSNQPQHF
-	TRBJ2-5	TRBV11-2	14	TRBD2	TGTGCCAGCAGCTTAGCGGGGGGGTTTGAGACCCAGTACTTC	CASSLAGGFETQYF
-	TRBJ1-2	TRBV5-1	21	TRBD1	TGCGCCAGCAGCCTTGGCCCCACCCCGGGACAGGGGGCGCATATGAACTATGGCTACACCTTC	CASSLGPTPGQGAHMNYGYTF
few	TRBJ1-6	TRBV28	14	TRBD1	TGTGCCAGCAGCACACTACCAGGGGGGTCACCCCTCCACTTT	CASSTLPGGSPLHF
-	TRBJ1-1	TRBV6-5	13	TRBD1	TGTGCCAGCATGCGGACAGGGGGCACTGAAGCTTTCTTT	CASMRTGGTEAFF
-	TRBJ1-2	TRBV24-1	14	-	TGTGCCACCAGTGATTTGGGGCGAGGAGGTGGCTACACCTTC	CATSDLGRGGGYTF
-	TRBJ1-5	TRBV6-5	14	TRBD1	TGTGCCAGCCTGGACAGGAATAGCAATCAGCCCCAGCATTTT	CASLDRNSNQPQHF
once	TRBJ1-5	TRBV6-5	13	TRBD1	TGTGCCAGCAGGACAGGGGGCAATCAGCCCCAGCATTTT	CASRTGGNQPQHF